The 26 T cell receptor beta chains below come from one sample, sequenced in a study of T cell repertoires in cytomegalovirus infection (dated by TCRdb to the late 2010s). TCRdb lists the instrument as Illumina HiSeq 1500. The public sequencing data were trimmed at Q25 with fastp and processed into clonotypes with MiXCR by TCRdb, which kept only in-frame beta chains. Each CDR3 protein appears once, grouped with its most common genes and DNA. This sample holds around 550,000 distinct CDR3 sequences; 26% were observed only once. About 13% of the sample is in the top ten clones. The specimen was PBMCs. These receptors were collected from a human donor in good health (CMV status not recorded). Some clones in this sample may be carry-over from other donors' samples.

J is TRBJ2-7 and V is TRBV28; 8 bases line up with TRBD1. V shed 8 bases, J shed 2 bases, and the junction held 8 bases outside the gene matches. The CDR3 spans 14 residues. In germline, CDR1 is MDHEN, CDR2 SYDVKM. For the CDR3, the DNA is TGTGCCAGCCTCCCCGGACAGGGAACCTACGAGCAGTACTTC. Translating it yields CASLPGQGTYEQYF. Variable domain in full (rest from reference TRBV28 and TRBJ2-7): DVKVTQSSRYLVKRTGEKVFLECVQDMDHENMFWYRQDPGLGLRLIYFSYDVKMKEKGDIPEGYSVSREKKERFSLILESASTNQTSMYLCASLPGQGTYEQYFGPGTRLTVT.

This clonotype was seen a few times. The rearrangement links TRBV27 to TRBJ2-3, with D perhaps matching TRBD2 (6 bases). Trimming took off 5 bases at V and 5 bases at J, with 11 bases between the two ends. This CDR3 has 13 residues. Germline V CDR1 and CDR2: MNHEY, SMNVEV (reference sequence). CDR3 sequence (DNA): TGTGCCAGCAGTCCACTAGCAAGAGATACGCAGTATTTT. It translates to CASSPLARDTQYF.

This clonotype has ten or more counts. The rearrangement uses TRBV7-2 and TRBJ2-3; the D gene is possibly TRBD1 (6 bases). Trimming shortened V by 8 bases and J by 0 bases, and 12 bases separated the two germline ends. The CDR3 totals 14 residues. CDR1 is SGHTA, CDR2 FQGNSA, per germline. CDR3 nucleotides: TGTGCCAGCTTTCGCAGGGGAAGCACAGATACGCAGTATTTT. Protein: CASFRRGSTDTQYF.

J is TRBJ1-5 and V is TRBV20-1; no reliable D call. Germline-derived CDR1 and CDR2 are DFQATT and SNEGSKA (reference sequence). The CDR3 has 13 amino acids. V was trimmed by 1 base and J by 3 bases, leaving 7 bases between them. This CDR3 reads CSARAGNNQPQHF. For the CDR3, the DNA is TGCAGTGCTAGAGCGGGGAACAATCAGCCCCAGCATTTT.

This clonotype was picked up many times. The chain is built from TRBV28 and TRBJ1-5, with D perhaps TRBD1 (6 bases). The CDR3 loop spans 16 amino acids. CDR1 is MDHEN, CDR2 SYDVKM, per germline. Between the trimmed V and J ends, which lost 3 bases and 1 base, there was a span of 13 bases. CDR3 in amino acids: CASSFVGGGSNQPQHF. As DNA, the CDR3 is TGTGCCAGCAGTTTCGTTGGAGGGGGGAGCAATCAGCCCCAGCATTTT.

The genes are TRBV10-3 and TRBJ2-7, with 7 bases identical to TRBD2. The J segment lost 7 bases and the V segment lost 10 bases, leaving 13 bases of the junction unmatched. Germline-derived CDR1 and CDR2 are ENHRY and SYGVKD. The CDR3 is made up of 13 amino acids. The CDR3 loop reads CATRGRGAEEQYF. The CDR3 DNA reads as TGTGCCACCCGAGGGAGGGGCGCAGAGGAGCAGTACTTC.

This clonotype was seen many times. The chain uses TRBV12-3 or TRBV12-4 and TRBJ2-3, with a tentative D call TRBD1 (6 bases). The CDR3 runs 16 residues. V lost 5 bases and J lost 7, with 22 bases in between. This CDR3 is CASSGQRPQGFYTQYF. CDR3 bases: TGTGCCAGCAGTGGGCAGCGGCCACAGGGCTTTTATACGCAGTATTTT.

This chain uses TRBV5-1 with TRBJ1-6; 8 bases are shared with TRBD1. V trimming: 3 bases; J trimming: 9 bases; junction bases outside the gene matches: 8. The CDR3 contains 15 residues. Per germline, CDR1 SGHRS and CDR2 YFSETQ. The CDR3 protein is CASSSGTGWASPLHF. In DNA, the CDR3 is TGCGCCAGCAGCTCCGGGACAGGTTGGGCTTCACCCCTCCACTTT.

The chain carries TRBV6-2 or TRBV6-3 and TRBJ1-1, with TRBD1 matching 8 bases. The CDR3 is 17 residues long. Germline CDR1 MNHEY, CDR2 SVGEGT. V was pared by 2 bases and J by 0 bases, with 8 bases of the junction left unmatched. CDR3 loop: CASSYATGGGMNTEAFF. DNA for the CDR3: TGTGCCAGCAGTTACGCAACAGGGGGGGGAATGAACACTGAAGCTTTCTTT.

This sequence joins TRBV4-3 and TRBJ2-1; unclear D gene. Deletions cut 0 bases from V and 5 bases from J, with 5 bases between. The CDR3 length is 13 residues. Looked up from germline, CDR1 is LGHNA and CDR2 is YSLEER. The CDR3, as DNA: TGCGCCAGCAGCCAAGAGGCAGACAATGAGCAGTTCTTC. This codes for CASSQEADNEQFF.

This clonotype has a count of ten or more. The chain employs TRBV7-9 and TRBJ1-4; a possible D gene is TRBD1 (6 bases). V shed 6 bases and J shed 4 bases, with 12 bases lying between them. The CDR3 is 14 amino acids. The germline V gene encodes CDR1 SEHNR and CDR2 FQNEAQ (reference sequence). CDR3 nucleotide sequence: TGTGCCAGCAGGCCAGGACAGAGTAATGAAAAACTGTTTTTT. Protein: CASRPGQSNEKLFF.

The sample holds a few counts of this clonotype. The chain couples TRBV6-2 or TRBV6-3 to TRBJ2-7; possibly TRBD2 for D (6 bases). CDR1 is MNHEY and CDR2 is SVGEGT in the germline V gene. The CDR3 extends over 12 amino acids. V lost 6 bases and J 6 bases, leaving 12 bases between the germline ends. The CDR3 DNA is TGTGCCAGCAGGACTAGGTCGCGCGAGCAGTACGTC. Translation: CASRTRSREQYV.

This clonotype was seen ten or more times. The J gene is TRBJ1-3, the V gene TRBV7-2; D not certain. CDR3 size: 14 residues. The V gene lost 4 bases and the J gene lost 8 bases, with 15 bases spanning the gap. Germline V gene sequence: CDR1 SGHTA, CDR2 FQGNSA. CDR3 amino acids: CASSSGYSGDTIYF. CDR3 nucleotides: TGTGCCAGCAGCTCCGGATATTCTGGGGACACCATATATTTT.

The chain couples TRBV25-1 to TRBJ2-1, with a tentative D call TRBD2 (5 bases). Per the germline V gene, CDR1 is MGHDK and CDR2 is SYGVNS. This CDR3 region has 14 residues. V gave up 3 bases and J gave up 5 bases, with 11 bases separating them. The CDR3: CASSDSSANNEQFF. CDR3 coding DNA: TGTGCCAGCAGTGACAGTAGCGCCAACAATGAGCAGTTCTTC. Full variable domain (remainder filled in from reference TRBV25-1 and TRBJ2-1): EADIYQTPRYLVIGTGKKITLECSQTMGHDKMYWYQQDPGMELHLIHYSYGVNSTEKGDLSSESTVSRIRTEHFPLTLESARPSHTSQYLCASSDSSANNEQFFGPGTRLTVL.

The rearrangement joins TRBV6-5 to TRBJ1-2, with a weak D call TRBD1 (6 bases). Trimming cost V 6 bases and J 6 bases, with 23 bases left between them. This CDR3 contains 16 residues. In germline, CDR1 is MNHEY, CDR2 SVGAGI. The CDR3 DNA sequence: TGTGCCAGCAGACAATTTAAGAGGACAGTGATGGATGGCTACACCTTC. Amino acid sequence: CASRQFKRTVMDGYTF.

The V gene is TRBV7-9, the J gene TRBJ2-5, with D uncertain. This CDR3 is built from 15 residues. Trimming took 4 bases from V and 5 from J, leaving 17 bases between them. The germline V gene has CDR1 SEHNR and CDR2 FQNEAQ (reference sequence). The CDR3 region is CASSSYDSGGETQYF. The CDR3 DNA reads as TGTGCCAGCAGCTCGTACGATTCGGGTGGGGAGACCCAGTACTTC.

This clonotype was found once. The chain has TRBV7-6 and TRBJ2-2, with D unresolved. CDR3 length equals 14 residues. The V gene lost 0 bases and the J gene lost 5 bases, with 7 bases spanning the gap. Germline V gene data show CDR1 as SGHVS and CDR2 as FNYEAQ. CDR3 nucleotide sequence: TGTGCCAGCAGCTTAGCGGGCTGGACCGGGGAGCTGTTTTTT. Translation gives CASSLAGWTGELFF.

The sample holds many counts of this clonotype. The chain joins TRBV2 to TRBJ2-4, with TRBD2 as a possible D gene (7 bases). This CDR3 comprises 19 residues. V was clipped by 6 bases and J by 3 bases, with 27 bases between them. CDR1 and CDR2 from the germline V gene are SNHLY and FYNNEI. As DNA, the CDR3 is TGTGCCAGCAGCAGTCTTCTGGGACTACCCGGAGGGGGCAAAAACATTCAGTACTTC. Protein sequence: CASSSLLGLPGGGKNIQYF. Based on the CDR3 plus reference TRBV2 and TRBJ2-4, the full variable domain is EPEVTQTPSHQVTQMGQEVILRCVPISNHLYFYWYRQILGQKVEFLVSFYNNEISEKSEIFDDQFSVERPDGSNFTLKIRSTKLEDSAMYFCASSSLLGLPGGGKNIQYFGAGTRLSVL.

For this clonotype: A read error may produce the germline difference seen at one junction end. V is TRBV4-1 and J is TRBJ2-2; the match to TRBD2 covers 7 bases. This CDR3 contains 17 residues. Looked up from germline, CDR1 is MGHRA and CDR2 is YSYEKL. The CDR3 sequence: CASSQDLTGGRTGELFF. In nucleotides, the CDR3 is TGTGCCAGCAGCCAAGATCTTACGGGAGGCCGGACCGGGGAGCTGTTTTTT.

This sequence joins TRBV6-2 or TRBV6-3 and TRBJ2-1; the match to TRBD2 covers 14 bases. The CDR3 extends over 17 amino acids. J lost 1 base, V lost 6 bases, and 5 bases had no gene match. CDR1 is MNHEY, CDR2 SVGEGT, per germline. CDR3 loop: CASRLGLAGESYNEQFF. The CDR3, as DNA: TGTGCCAGCAGACTGGGACTAGCGGGAGAGTCCTACAATGAGCAGTTCTTC.

CDR3 nucleotides: TGTGCCAGCAGCTTGAACCCCGCCCGCGGTCAGCCCCAGCATTTT. Its protein is CASSLNPARGQPQHF. The chain joins TRBV5-6 to TRBJ1-5; D is ambiguous. The V end lost 1 base, the J end lost 6 bases, and 14 bases lay between the germline ends. The CDR3 has 15 amino acids. The germline V gene encodes CDR1 SGHDT and CDR2 YYEEEE.

V usage is TRBV20-1 and J usage is TRBJ1-5; 7 nucleotides align to TRBD1. Germline-derived CDR1 and CDR2 are DFQATT and SNEGSKA (reference sequence). The ends lost 6 bases at V and 2 bases at J; junction bases unmatched: 4. The CDR3 runs to 13 residues. The DNA for the CDR3 is TGCAGTGCAAAAGGGACAGGCAATCAGCCCCAGCATTTT. The encoded protein is CSAKGTGNQPQHF.

This clonotype appeared a few times. J is TRBJ1-2 and V is TRBV4-1, with 10 bases fitting TRBD1. V lost 4 bases to trimming and J lost 4 bases; unmatched junction nucleotides: 15. The germline CDR1 and CDR2 sequences are MGHRA and YSYEKL. The CDR3 has 18 amino acids. DNA for the CDR3: TGCGCCAGCAGCCCCCGAGACATAGCGGACAGGGGGTCCTATGGCTACACCTTC. Translated: CASSPRDIADRGSYGYTF.

This clonotype has more than one count but fewer than ten. V is TRBV28 and J is TRBJ2-3; TRBD1 matches at 7 bases. Trimming cost V 7 bases and J 3 bases; bases outside gene matches: 7. This CDR3 is built from 14 residues. Germline CDR1 is MDHEN and CDR2 is SYDVKM. CDR3 nucleotides: TGTGCCAGCACCCCAGGGGGATGGACAGATACGCAGTATTTT. It encodes CASTPGGWTDTQYF.

The J gene is TRBJ1-2, the V gene TRBV12-3 or TRBV12-4; D not resolved. The CDR3 loop spans 11 amino acids. Trimming left V 3 bases short and J 8 bases short, with 7 bases between. CDR3 loop: CASSFVSGYTF. The CDR3 DNA reads as TGTGCCAGCAGTTTTGTCTCCGGCTACACCTTC.

The rearrangement links TRBV6-6 to TRBJ2-1; the match to TRBD1 covers 7 bases. Trimming at V came to 6 bases and at J to 2 bases, leaving 7 bases not matched to a gene. Germline CDR1 MNHNY, CDR2 SVGAGI (reference sequence). CDR3 length equals 15 residues. The CDR3 bases are TGTGCCAGCAGAAAAGACAGGGTAACCTACAATGAGCAGTTCTTC. Translating gives CASRKDRVTYNEQFF.